A selection of T cell receptor beta chains follows, all from one sample in a study of cytomegalovirus exposure and HLA in healthy donors. This table comes from immunoSEQ multiplex PCR, and its TCRdb copy is limited to in-frame clones, with some not included. The sample contains fewer than 250,000 clones, about 80% of which appear only once. Sample: PBMCs. Receptors originate from a woman between 40 and 55 years old in good health and CMV-seronegative. Each CDR3 is given with its conserved first and last residue. D genes are given only for firm matches. The size of a clone is reported for some rows only, either as once, few or many, or as a class for expanded clones.

V gene: TRBV19; J gene: TRBJ1-2; clone size: once; D gene: TRBD1; CDR3 protein: CASSVQGANYGYTF; CDR3 DNA: TGTGCCAGTAGTGTACAGGGGGCGAACTATGGCTACACCTTC
V gene: TRBV11-3; J gene: TRBJ2-2; clone size: .; D gene: TRBD2; CDR3 protein: CASSDRLAGGTGELFF; CDR3 DNA: TGTGCCAGCAGCGACAGACTAGCGGGAGGTACCGGGGAGCTGTTTTTT
V gene: TRBV11-3; J gene: TRBJ2-1; clone size: .; D gene: TRBD2; CDR3 protein: CASSPGSGSPGNEQFF; CDR3 DNA: TGTGCCAGCAGCCCCGGGAGCGGGAGCCCCGGCAATGAGCAGTTCTTC
V gene: TRBV11-2; J gene: TRBJ2-1; clone size: .; D gene: TRBD2; CDR3 protein: CASSRTSGRVSEQFF; CDR3 DNA: TGTGCCAGCAGCCGAACTAGCGGGAGAGTGTCTGAGCAGTTCTTC
V gene: TRBV9; J gene: TRBJ1-1; clone size: few; D gene: TRBD1; CDR3 protein: CASSVRQGDTEAFF; CDR3 DNA: TGTGCCAGCAGCGTAAGGCAGGGGGACACTGAAGCTTTCTTT
V gene: TRBV5-4; J gene: TRBJ1-1; clone size: few; D gene: .; CDR3 protein: CASSLETGGAFF; CDR3 DNA: TGTGCCAGCAGCTTGGAGACAGGAGGAGCTTTCTTT
V gene: TRBV4-1; J gene: TRBJ1-5; clone size: .; D gene: TRBD1; CDR3 protein: CASSGDSYNQPQHF; CDR3 DNA: TGCGCCAGCAGCGGGGACAGCTACAATCAGCCCCAGCATTTT
V gene: TRBV10-3; J gene: TRBJ2-5; clone size: .; D gene: .; CDR3 protein: CAISESADSQETQYF; CDR3 DNA: TGTGCCATCAGTGAGTCGGCGGACTCACAAGAGACCCAGTACTTC
V gene: TRBV7-8; J gene: TRBJ2-2; clone size: .; D gene: .; CDR3 protein: CASSLSRRGNGELFF; CDR3 DNA: TGTGCCAGCAGCTTATCCCGTCGAGGGAACGGGGAGCTGTTTTTT
V gene: TRBV4-1; J gene: TRBJ2-3; clone size: .; D gene: .; CDR3 protein: CASSQGLRGNTQYF; CDR3 DNA: TGCGCCAGCAGCCAGGGCCTCAGGGGAAATACGCAGTATTTT
V gene: TRBV21-1; J gene: TRBJ1-5; clone size: .; D gene: .; CDR3 protein: CASPFGRPFNQPQHF; CDR3 DNA: TGTGCCAGCCCCTTTGGCAGGCCTTTCAATCAGCCCCAGCATTTT
V gene: TRBV18; J gene: TRBJ2-6; clone size: .; D gene: TRBD1; CDR3 protein: CASSFQGAGANVLTF; CDR3 DNA: TGTGCCAGCTCATTTCAGGGGGCAGGGGCCAACGTCCTGACTTTC
V gene: TRBV11-2; J gene: TRBJ1-1; clone size: once; D gene: .; CDR3 protein: CASSSYRENTEAFF; CDR3 DNA: TGTGCCAGCAGCTCGTACCGAGAGAACACTGAAGCTTTCTTT
V gene: TRBV7-3; J gene: TRBJ2-7; clone size: .; D gene: TRBD2; CDR3 protein: CASSLGSGGFYEQYF; CDR3 DNA: TGTGCCAGCAGCTTAGGTAGCGGGGGGTTTTACGAGCAGTACTTC
V gene: TRBV10-3; J gene: TRBJ1-1; clone size: .; D gene: .; CDR3 protein: CAISEGDTEAFF; CDR3 DNA: TGTGCCATCAGTGAGGGAGACACTGAAGCTTTCTTT
V gene: TRBV29-1; J gene: TRBJ1-1; clone size: .; D gene: .; CDR3 protein: CSVRLSSGNTEAFF; CDR3 DNA: TGCAGCGTGCGCCTGAGCTCAGGGAACACTGAAGCTTTCTTT
V gene: TRBV25-1; J gene: TRBJ2-5; clone size: .; D gene: TRBD2; CDR3 protein: CASSDVLAGETQYF; CDR3 DNA: TGTGCCAGCAGTGACGTACTAGCGGGGGAGACCCAGTACTTC
V gene: TRBV19; J gene: TRBJ1-1; clone size: .; D gene: .; CDR3 protein: CAAQGRTEAFF; CDR3 DNA: TGTGCCGCACAGGGTCGTACTGAAGCTTTCTTT
V gene: TRBV6-5; J gene: TRBJ2-7; clone size: .; D gene: TRBD2; CDR3 protein: CASSPSGTYEQYF; CDR3 DNA: TGTGCCAGCAGCCCTAGCGGCACCTACGAGCAGTACTTC
V gene: TRBV5-5; J gene: TRBJ1-1; clone size: .; D gene: TRBD1; CDR3 protein: CASSFGQGGMNTEAFF; CDR3 DNA: TGTGCCAGCAGCTTCGGACAGGGCGGAATGAACACTGAAGCTTTCTTT
V gene: TRBV7-2; J gene: TRBJ2-7; clone size: few; D gene: TRBD2; CDR3 protein: CASSPSGSRYEQYF; CDR3 DNA: TGTGCCAGCAGCCCTAGCGGGAGCCGCTACGAGCAGTACTTC
V gene: TRBV5-1; J gene: TRBJ1-3; clone size: .; D gene: .; CDR3 protein: CASSLAGYSGNTIYF; CDR3 DNA: TGCGCCAGCAGCTTGGCCGGGTACTCTGGAAACACCATATATTTT
V gene: TRBV21-1; J gene: TRBJ2-7; clone size: .; D gene: .; CDR3 protein: CASSYKREAPYEQYF; CDR3 DNA: TGTGCCAGCAGCTATAAGCGGGAGGCACCCTACGAGCAGTACTTC
V gene: TRBV27; J gene: TRBJ2-1; clone size: once; D gene: .; CDR3 protein: CASSPGTQSYNEQFF; CDR3 DNA: TGTGCCAGCAGTCCCGGGACTCAATCCTACAATGAGCAGTTCTTC
V gene: TRBV19; J gene: TRBJ2-1; clone size: .; D gene: TRBD2; CDR3 protein: CASSIVGRAREQFF; CDR3 DNA: TGTGCCAGTAGTATAGTCGGGAGGGCCCGTGAGCAGTTCTTC
V gene: TRBV27; J gene: TRBJ2-7; clone size: .; D gene: .; CDR3 protein: CASSPDPAGGRSYEQYF; CDR3 DNA: TGTGCCAGCAGTCCAGACCCCGCCGGGGGACGCTCCTACGAGCAGTACTTC
V gene: TRBV5-6; J gene: TRBJ1-2; clone size: .; D gene: .; CDR3 protein: CASSLPQYGYTF; CDR3 DNA: TGTGCCAGCAGCCTTCCTCAGTATGGCTACACCTTC
V gene: TRBV5-4; J gene: TRBJ1-4; clone size: .; D gene: .; CDR3 protein: CANSLGPGLDEKLFF; CDR3 DNA: TGTGCCAACAGCTTGGGTCCAGGATTGGATGAAAAACTGTTTTTT
V gene: TRBV4-3; J gene: TRBJ2-1; clone size: .; D gene: .; CDR3 protein: CASSQLRVGHAVEQFF; CDR3 DNA: TGCGCCAGCAGCCAGCTCAGGGTGGGGCACGCTGTCGAGCAGTTCTTC
V gene: TRBV4-3; J gene: TRBJ2-1; clone size: .; D gene: TRBD2; CDR3 protein: CASSQGGRTNEQFF; CDR3 DNA: TGCGCCAGCAGCCAAGGCGGGAGGACGAATGAGCAGTTCTTC
V gene: TRBV4-3; J gene: TRBJ1-1; clone size: once; D gene: .; CDR3 protein: CASSRTENTEAFF; CDR3 DNA: TGCGCCAGCAGCCGAACAGAGAACACTGAAGCTTTCTTT
V gene: TRBV7-9; J gene: TRBJ1-1; clone size: .; D gene: .; CDR3 protein: CASSTTLEAENTEAFF; CDR3 DNA: TGTGCCAGCAGTACAACGTTAGAGGCGGAGAACACTGAAGCTTTCTTT
V gene: TRBV11-2; J gene: TRBJ2-1; clone size: .; D gene: TRBD1; CDR3 protein: CASSTRTGGSYNEQFF; CDR3 DNA: TGTGCCAGCAGCACAAGGACAGGGGGCTCCTACAATGAGCAGTTCTTC
V gene: TRBV5-1; J gene: TRBJ2-1; clone size: once; D gene: .; CDR3 protein: CASSLSDSARFF; CDR3 DNA: TGCGCCAGCAGCTTATCGGACTCCGCCAGGTTCTTC
V gene: TRBV18; J gene: TRBJ1-3; clone size: .; D gene: .; CDR3 protein: CASSPPGTPKSSGNTIYF; CDR3 DNA: TGTGCCAGCTCACCACCGGGGACACCTAAATCCTCTGGAAACACCATATATTTT
V gene: TRBV11-3; J gene: TRBJ1-1; clone size: few; D gene: .; CDR3 protein: CASSFRGEAFF; CDR3 DNA: TGTGCCAGCAGCTTCAGGGGTGAAGCTTTCTTT
V gene: TRBV5-1; J gene: TRBJ2-1; clone size: .; D gene: TRBD2; CDR3 protein: CASRREGRIHNEQFF; CDR3 DNA: TGCGCCAGTAGACGGGAGGGCCGAATCCACAATGAGCAGTTCTTC
V gene: TRBV10-3; J gene: TRBJ2-1; clone size: .; D gene: TRBD1; CDR3 protein: CAISELGQGDEQFF; CDR3 DNA: TGTGCCATCAGTGAGTTAGGACAGGGCGATGAGCAGTTCTTC
V gene: TRBV5-1; J gene: TRBJ1-5; clone size: .; D gene: TRBD1; CDR3 protein: CASSLGPGQTRYSNQPQHF; CDR3 DNA: TGCGCCAGCAGCTTGGGACCGGGACAGACACGATATAGCAATCAGCCCCAGCATTTT
V gene: TRBV5-4; J gene: TRBJ2-7; clone size: .; D gene: TRBD1; CDR3 protein: CASSLGQGGIDEQYF; CDR3 DNA: TGTGCCAGCAGCTTGGGACAGGGGGGAATTGACGAGCAGTACTTC
V gene: TRBV14; J gene: TRBJ2-1; clone size: few; D gene: TRBD2; CDR3 protein: CASSQRTSGYNEQFF; CDR3 DNA: TGTGCCAGCAGCCAGAGGACTAGCGGCTACAATGAGCAGTTCTTC
V gene: TRBV19; J gene: TRBJ1-1; clone size: .; D gene: TRBD1; CDR3 protein: CASSMQGAMNTEAFF; CDR3 DNA: TGTGCCAGTAGTATGCAGGGGGCGATGAACACTGAAGCTTTCTTT
V gene: TRBV6-6; J gene: TRBJ2-1; clone size: few; D gene: TRBD1; CDR3 protein: CASGRDRDGEQFF; CDR3 DNA: TGTGCCAGCGGGCGGGACAGGGACGGTGAGCAGTTCTTC
V gene: TRBV6-1; J gene: TRBJ1-4; clone size: once; D gene: .; CDR3 protein: CASKLQAASNEKLFF; CDR3 DNA: TGTGCCAGCAAATTACAGGCCGCGTCTAATGAAAAACTGTTTTTT
V gene: TRBV7-3; J gene: TRBJ2-5; clone size: few; D gene: TRBD1; CDR3 protein: CASSLTTTGAETQYF; CDR3 DNA: TGTGCCAGCAGCTTAACTACAACAGGGGCCGAGACCCAGTACTTC
V gene: TRBV6-5; J gene: TRBJ1-1; clone size: .; D gene: TRBD1; CDR3 protein: CASSSPGQTEAFF; CDR3 DNA: TGTGCCAGCAGTTCACCGGGACAGACTGAAGCTTTCTTT
V gene: TRBV6-5; J gene: TRBJ1-1; clone size: few; D gene: .; CDR3 protein: CASSRTTVGGTEAFF; CDR3 DNA: TGTGCCAGCAGTCGGACTACAGTCGGAGGCACTGAAGCTTTCTTT
V gene: TRBV27; J gene: TRBJ2-5; clone size: .; D gene: TRBD1; CDR3 protein: CASSSLGTGTETQYF; CDR3 DNA: TGTGCCAGCAGTTCCCTGGGGACAGGGACAGAGACCCAGTACTTC
V gene: TRBV2; J gene: TRBJ2-7; clone size: once; D gene: TRBD1; CDR3 protein: CASSKPGQAYEQYF; CDR3 DNA: TGTGCCAGCAGCAAACCGGGACAGGCCTACGAGCAGTACTTC
V gene: TRBV5-4; J gene: TRBJ2-1; clone size: few; D gene: .; CDR3 protein: CASSLVGGYNEQFF; CDR3 DNA: TGTGCCAGCAGCTTGGTTGGCGGCTACAATGAGCAGTTCTTC